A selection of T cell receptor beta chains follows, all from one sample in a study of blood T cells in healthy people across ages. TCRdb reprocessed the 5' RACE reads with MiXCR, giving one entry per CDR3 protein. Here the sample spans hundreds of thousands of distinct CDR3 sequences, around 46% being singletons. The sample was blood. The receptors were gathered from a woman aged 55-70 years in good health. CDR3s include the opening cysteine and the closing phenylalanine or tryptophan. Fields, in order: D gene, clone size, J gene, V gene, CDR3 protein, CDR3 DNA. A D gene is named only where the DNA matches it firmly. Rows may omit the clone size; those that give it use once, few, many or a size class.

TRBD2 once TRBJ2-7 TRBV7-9 CASTLGLAGGLSSYEQYF TGTGCCAGCACCTTAGGACTAGCGGGAGGCCTTTCCTCCTACGAGCAGTACTTC
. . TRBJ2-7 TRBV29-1 CSVEYVGKNYEQYF TGCAGCGTTGAATATGTGGGCAAAAACTACGAGCAGTACTTC
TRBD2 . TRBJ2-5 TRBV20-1 CSARDRNHYSGYQETQYF TGCAGTGCTAGAGACCGGAACCACTATAGCGGGTACCAAGAGACCCAGTACTTC
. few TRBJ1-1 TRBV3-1 CASSQDWANTEAFF TGTGCCAGCAGCCAAGATTGGGCGAACACTGAAGCTTTCTTT
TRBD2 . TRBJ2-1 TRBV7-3 CASSQLAGDYNEQFF TGTGCCAGCAGCCAGCTCGCGGGAGACTACAATGAGCAGTTCTTC
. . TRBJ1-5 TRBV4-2 CASSQDGVGLGDTHNQPQHF TGTGCCAGCAGCCAAGATGGCGTCGGTTTAGGGGACACCCACAATCAGCCCCAGCATTTT
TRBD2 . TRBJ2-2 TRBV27 CASTLAGPSGTGELFF TGTGCCAGCACCTTAGCGGGGCCCTCAGGCACCGGGGAGCTGTTTTTT
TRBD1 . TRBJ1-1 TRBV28 CASRSDRGHTEAFF TGTGCCAGCAGATCGGACAGGGGGCACACTGAAGCTTTCTTT
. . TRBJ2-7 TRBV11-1 CASSFTEEQYF TGTGCCAGCAGCTTTACAGAAGAGCAGTACTTC
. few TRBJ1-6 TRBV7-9 CASSFQGDNSPLHF TGTGCCAGCAGCTTCCAGGGAGATAATTCACCCCTCCACTTT
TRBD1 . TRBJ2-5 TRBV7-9 CAGSKGQGETQYF TGTGCCGGCAGCAAGGGACAGGGTGAGACCCAGTACTTC
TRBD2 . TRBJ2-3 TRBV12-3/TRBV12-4 CASMAAGGGTDTQYF TGTGCCAGCATGGCCGCGGGAGGAGGAACAGATACGCAGTATTTT
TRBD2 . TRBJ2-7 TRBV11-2 CASSFPTGTSATYEQYF TGTGCCAGCAGCTTTCCTACCGGGACTAGCGCGACCTACGAGCAGTACTTC
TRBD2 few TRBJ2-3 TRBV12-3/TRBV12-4 CASVPGERGGTDAQYF TGTGCCAGCGTCCCGGGGGAGCGGGGGGGAACAGATGCGCAGTATTTT
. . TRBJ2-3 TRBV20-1 CSAGLGVRDTQYF TGCAGTGCTGGACTGGGGGTTAGGGATACGCAGTATTTT
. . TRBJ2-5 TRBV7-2 CASSKEVRGTQYF TGTGCCAGCAGCAAAGAAGTGAGGGGGACCCAGTACTTC
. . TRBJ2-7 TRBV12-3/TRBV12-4 CASSFILGVDWSSYEQYF TGTGCCAGCAGTTTTATACTGGGTGTGGATTGGAGTTCCTACGAGCAGTACTTC
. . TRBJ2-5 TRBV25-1 CASSESKGGSETQYF TGTGCCAGCAGTGAATCTAAAGGGGGATCCGAGACCCAGTACTTC
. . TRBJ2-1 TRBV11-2 CAGSSLTGENEQFF TGTGCCGGCAGCTCCTTGACGGGGGAGAATGAGCAGTTCTTC
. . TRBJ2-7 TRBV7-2 CASSFGLDTYEQYF TGTGCCAGCAGCTTCGGACTTGACACCTACGAGCAGTACTTC
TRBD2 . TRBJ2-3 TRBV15 CATSVSSGGAPDTQYF TGTGCCACCAGCGTTAGTAGCGGGGGGGCGCCAGATACGCAGTATTTT
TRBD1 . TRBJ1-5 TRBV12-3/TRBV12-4 CASSVTGGRNQPQHF TGTGCCAGCAGTGTCACAGGGGGCAGGAATCAGCCCCAGCATTTT